One and the same sample provided the 29 T cell receptor beta chains below, sequenced in a study of blood T cell repertoires in COVID-19. Method: immunoSEQ multiplex PCR; TCRdb's copy keeps in-frame clones and lacks some. The sample contains 270,000 or so clones, more than 80% of which appear only once. The source material was peripheral blood. Receptors were obtained from a woman between 25 and 40 years old with active or convalescent COVID-19.

CDR3 region: CASSSMTGLGYTF. The CDR3 DNA follows: TGTGCCAGCAGTTCCATGACAGGTCTTGGCTACACCTTC. The rearrangement links TRBV28 to TRBJ1-2; possible D gene TRBD1, 6 bases. Germline values: CDR1 MDHEN, CDR2 SYDVKM. V was shortened by 4 bases and J by 7 bases, with 13 bases between the two germline ends. The CDR3 is 13 residues long.

The gene calls are TRBV27 and TRBJ2-2; 8 nucleotides agree with TRBD1. V lost 1 base, J lost 1 base, and 5 bases stayed unmatched. The CDR3 contains 17 residues. Germline V gene sequence: CDR1 MNHEY, CDR2 SMNVEV (reference sequence). The CDR3 DNA reads TGTGCCAGCAGTTTATATGTCGGACAGGGGAACACCGGGGAGCTGTTTTTT. It translates to CASSLYVGQGNTGELFF.

V and J are TRBV6-5 and TRBJ2-3; 9 bases map to TRBD1. The V gene end was trimmed by 4 bases and the J gene end by 3 bases; junction bases not matched to a gene: 5. The CDR3 sequence is 15 residues long. Germline CDR1 MNHEY, CDR2 SVGAGI. This CDR3 reads CASSWLGQGTDTQYF. CDR3 DNA sequence: TGTGCCAGCAGTTGGCTGGGACAGGGAACAGATACGCAGTATTTT.

The chain employs TRBV6-5 and TRBJ2-1; TRBD2 agrees at 9 bases. Germline V lookup: CDR1 MNHEY, CDR2 SVGAGI. The CDR3 extends over 15 amino acids. The ends lost 6 bases at V and 4 bases at J; junction bases unmatched: 7. DNA of the CDR3: TGTGCCAGCAGCAGCCTAGCGGGGCAATACAATGAGCAGTTCTTC. This sequence encodes CASSSLAGQYNEQFF.

The chain combines TRBV11-2 with TRBJ2-1, with D unclear. The V and J ends lost 1 base and 9 bases respectively, with 7 bases between them. The germline gives CDR1 SGHAT, CDR2 FQNNGV. CDR3 length: 12 residues. The CDR3 spells CASSLVLSEQFF. CDR3 DNA: TGTGCCAGCAGCTTAGTCCTCAGTGAGCAGTTCTTC.

The chain is built from TRBV5-3 and TRBJ1-5; possible D gene TRBD1, 6 bases. TRBV5-3 is recorded as an ORF, its role being uncertain. V was cut by 3 bases and J by 2 bases, with 15 bases left in between. This CDR3 comprises 16 residues. CDR3 in amino acids: CARSSDSSMGNQPQHF. In DNA form, the CDR3 reads TGTGCCAGAAGCTCGGACAGTAGTATGGGCAATCAGCCCCAGCATTTT.

The chain employs TRBV9 and TRBJ1-3; no firm D call. The CDR3 runs 17 residues. Looked up from germline, CDR1 is SGDLS and CDR2 is YYNGEE. Trimming shortened V by 4 bases and J by 0 bases, and 17 bases separated the two germline ends. Here the CDR3 reads CASSQFGEQISGNTIYF. In nucleotides, the CDR3 is TGTGCCAGCAGCCAGTTTGGGGAGCAGATCTCTGGAAACACCATATATTTT.

The V gene is TRBV12-5, the J gene TRBJ1-1; no reliable D call. Germline CDR1 LGHNT, CDR2 FRNRAP. The CDR3 is made up of 12 amino acids. V was pared by 4 bases and J by 2 bases, with 5 bases between. CDR3 in DNA: TGTGCTAGTGGTTACTCTAACACTGAAGCTTTCTTT. It is translated as CASGYSNTEAFF. Supplemented by reference TRBV12-5 and TRBJ1-1, the full variable domain reads DARVTQTPRHKVTEMGQEVTMRCQPILGHNTVFWYRQTMMQGLELLAYFRNRAPLDDSGMPKDRFSAEMPDATLATLKIQPSEPRDSAVYFCASGYSNTEAFFGQGTRLTVV.

The chain combines TRBV11-1 with TRBJ2-5; TRBD1 is a possible D gene (6 bases). This CDR3 spans 13 amino acids. V lost 5 bases to trimming and J lost 5 bases, with 12 bases between them. Germline V lookup: CDR1 SGHAT, CDR2 FQDESV (reference sequence). The CDR3 nucleotides read TGTGCCAGCAGCGACAGGTGGGGGGAGACCCAGTACTTC. Protein sequence: CASSDRWGETQYF.

This chain uses TRBV6-5 with TRBJ1-6; 7 nucleotides match TRBD1. The CDR3 totals 13 residues. The V and J ends lost 6 bases and 9 bases, in that order; junction bases with no gene match: 5. Germline V CDR1 and CDR2: MNHEY, SVGAGI. The CDR3 region has the DNA TGTGCCAGCAGGACAGGGATCGGTTCACCCCTCCACTTT. As protein: CASRTGIGSPLHF.

This rearrangement joins TRBV18 to TRBJ2-5, with 10 bases fitting TRBD1. With 2 bases clipped from V and 4 bases from J, the junction kept 4 bases outside the gene matches. The CDR3 is made up of 15 amino acids. The germline CDR1 and CDR2 sequences are KGHSH and LQKENI. As DNA, the CDR3 is TGTGCCAGCTCACCAGGACAGGGGGGTGGAGAGACCCAGTACTTC. Amino acid sequence: CASSPGQGGGETQYF.

The chain couples TRBV18 to TRBJ1-2; D is possibly TRBD1 (5 bases). From germline, CDR1 is KGHSH and CDR2 LQKENI. The CDR3 is made up of 15 amino acids. V dropped 8 bases and J dropped 5 bases, with 21 bases sitting between them. CDR3 amino acids: CASGPGRDQGYGYTF. The CDR3, as DNA: TGTGCCAGCGGACCCGGGCGGGACCAAGGATATGGCTACACCTTC.

The rearrangement links TRBV5-6 to TRBJ2-7, with TRBD1 identical over 7 bases. CDR1 is SGHDT, CDR2 YYEEEE, per germline. The junction had 2 bases not matched to a gene; V was cut back by 5 bases and J by 0 bases. The CDR3 covers 13 residues. This CDR3 reads CASRYRGSYEQYF. The CDR3 DNA reads TGTGCCAGCAGATACAGGGGCTCCTACGAGCAGTACTTC.

This clone was seen more than once but under ten times. The chain combines TRBV7-9 with TRBJ1-5; perhaps TRBD1 as D (6 bases). Deletions cut 5 bases from V and 9 bases from J, with 26 bases between. The CDR3 totals 17 residues. Germline-derived CDR1 and CDR2 are SEHNR and FQNEAQ (reference sequence). Here the CDR3 reads CASSRGGQGLHDGPQHF. In DNA form, the CDR3 reads TGTGCCAGCAGCCGGGGGGGACAAGGGCTACACGACGGGCCCCAGCATTTT.

This chain links TRBV7-2 with TRBJ2-1; 9 nucleotides align to TRBD1. Germline V gene lookup returns CDR1 SGHTA and CDR2 FQGNSA. The CDR3 totals 16 residues. V dropped 3 bases and J dropped 9; count of bases not matched to a gene: 12. Here the CDR3 DNA reads TGTGCCAGCAGCTTGGGGACAGGGCGGGGGCTTGGTGAGCAGTTCTTC. Translating it yields CASSLGTGRGLGEQFF.

V and J are TRBV30 and TRBJ1-5; D remains unclear. This CDR3 region has 13 residues. Per germline, CDR1 GTSNPN and CDR2 SVGIG (reference sequence). V lost 5 bases, J lost 4 bases, and 12 bases lay in between. CDR3 protein: CAWGPGGNQPQHF. CDR3 sequence (DNA): TGTGCCTGGGGCCCGGGAGGGAATCAGCCCCAGCATTTT.

This clone is a singleton in its sample. V usage is TRBV23-1 and J usage is TRBJ1-2, with 8 bases matching TRBD1. TRBV23-1 counts as an open reading frame of uncertain function. Trimming at V came to 2 bases and at J to 3 bases, leaving 23 bases not matched to a gene. The CDR3 extends over 21 amino acids. Here the CDR3 reads CASSQVTFQGAHRILYYGYTF. CDR3 bases: TGCGCCAGCAGTCAAGTGACATTTCAGGGGGCGCATCGAATTTTGTACTATGGCTACACCTTC.

This clone was observed a few times. The V and J genes are TRBV28 and TRBJ2-5; D is uncertain. Trimming left V 6 bases short and J 3 bases short, with 11 bases between. This CDR3 contains 13 residues. CDR1 is MDHEN and CDR2 is SYDVKM in the germline V gene. The CDR3 spells CASRVQSKETQYF. The DNA of the CDR3 is TGTGCCAGCAGGGTACAGAGTAAAGAGACCCAGTACTTC.

The chain couples TRBV20-1 to TRBJ2-6; tentatively, D is TRBD2 (6 bases). Trimming left V 3 bases short and J 4 bases short, with 7 bases between. Germline lookup yields CDR1 DFQATT and CDR2 SNEGSKA (reference sequence). The CDR3 is 13 amino acids. Written as DNA, the CDR3 is TGCAGTGCTAGTGGAGGGGGGGCCAACGTCCTGACTTTC. Protein sequence: CSASGGGANVLTF.

This chain joins TRBV29-1 and TRBJ1-2; D might be TRBD1 (6 bases). From germline, CDR1 is SQVTM and CDR2 ANQGSEA. V was cut by 2 bases and J by 0 bases, with 13 bases left in between. The CDR3 loop spans 15 amino acids. DNA for the CDR3: TGCAGCGTTGAACAACAGGGCCCAGCTAACTATGGCTACACCTTC. As protein: CSVEQQGPANYGYTF.

V gene TRBV29-1 combines with J gene TRBJ1-2, with a possible D match to TRBD1 (6 bases). Per germline, CDR1 SQVTM and CDR2 ANQGSEA. Trimming removed 3 bases at V and 2 bases at J, with 16 bases between. The CDR3 contains 15 residues. The chain's CDR3 is CSVEKIRGANYGYTF. CDR3 coding DNA: TGCAGCGTTGAGAAAATCAGGGGAGCCAACTATGGCTACACCTTC. Combining the CDR3 with reference TRBV29-1 and TRBJ1-2 gives the whole variable domain SAVISQKPSRDICQRGTSLTIQCQVDSQVTMMFWYRQQPGQSLTLIATANQGSEATYESGFVIDKFPISRPNLTFSTLTVSNMSPEDSSIYLCSVEKIRGANYGYTFGSGTRLTVV.

The CDR3 DNA reads TGTGCCAGCAGCTTGGGGCTAGCGGGGGCCGGACCCCAGTACTTC. Its translation is CASSLGLAGAGPQYF. The chain couples TRBV5-4 to TRBJ2-5; 10 nucleotides line up with TRBD2. Losses at the gene ends were 0 bases for V and 9 bases for J; bases not matched to a gene: 8. Per the germline V gene, CDR1 is SGHNT and CDR2 is YYREEE (reference sequence). This CDR3 spans 15 amino acids. The variable domain in full, with the rest retrieved from reference TRBV5-4 and TRBJ2-5, is ETGVTQSPTHLIKTRGQQVTLRCSSQSGHNTVSWYQQALGQGPQFIFQYYREEENGRGNFPPRFSGLQFPNYSSELNVNALELDDSALYLCASSLGLAGAGPQYFGPGTRLLVL.

The chain has TRBV20-1 and TRBJ2-1, with D perhaps TRBD1 (6 bases). Trimming shortened V by 3 bases and J by 8 bases, and 14 bases separated the two germline ends. This CDR3 region has 13 residues. CDR1 is DFQATT, CDR2 SNEGSKA, per germline (reference sequence). The CDR3 coding sequence is TGCAGTGCTAGTTCCCAGGGGCTGGATGAGCAGTTCTTC. Translating it yields CSASSQGLDEQFF.

The chain has TRBV2 and TRBJ2-3; the D gene is possibly TRBD2 (6 bases). This CDR3 has 15 residues. Trimming shortened V by 7 bases and J by 0 bases, and 14 bases separated the two germline ends. CDR1 and CDR2 (germline): SNHLY, FYNNEI. In DNA, the CDR3 is TGTGCCAGCAAATGGGGGGTCCTGAGCACAGATACGCAGTATTTT. This codes for CASKWGVLSTDTQYF.

This sequence joins TRBV6-5 and TRBJ1-2, with no clear D. Germline CDR1 MNHEY, CDR2 SVGAGI. Trimming took 6 bases from V and 4 from J, leaving 6 bases between them. This CDR3 is built from 11 residues. The CDR3 region has the DNA TGTGCCAGCAGCTCCTCCTATGGCTACACCTTC. Protein: CASSSSYGYTF.

The J gene is TRBJ1-3, the V gene TRBV19; the match to TRBD1 covers 9 bases. The junction had 8 bases not matched to a gene; V was cut back by 9 bases and J by 2 bases. The CDR3 runs to 15 residues. CDR1 is LNHDA, CDR2 SQIVND, per germline (reference sequence). The CDR3 region has the DNA TGTGCCAGCGAGGGACAGGGTCCTGCTGGAAACACCATATATTTT. This translates into CASEGQGPAGNTIYF. Full variable domain (rest looked up from reference TRBV19 and TRBJ1-3): DGGITQSPKYLFRKEGQNVTLSCEQNLNHDAMYWYRQDPGQGLRLIYYSQIVNDFQKGDIAEGYSVSREKKESFPLTVTSAQKNPTAFYLCASEGQGPAGNTIYFGEGSWLTVV.

The chain is built from TRBV19 and TRBJ2-1; 8 positions agree with TRBD1. Germline CDR1 LNHDA, CDR2 SQIVND (reference sequence). CDR3 length equals 16 residues. J was trimmed by 0 bases and V by 6 bases; bases with no gene match: 7. The CDR3 DNA reads as TGTGCCAGTAGACCTGACAGGGGAGGCTCCTACAATGAGCAGTTCTTC. Its translation: CASRPDRGGSYNEQFF.

The rearrangement joins TRBV12-3 or TRBV12-4 to TRBJ2-5, with a tentative D call TRBD2 (5 bases). V was clipped by 6 bases and J by 5 bases, with 10 bases between them. CDR3 length: 12 residues. For the CDR3, the DNA is TGTGCCAGCAGCCCGTGGGAGGAGACCCAGTACTTC. It translates to CASSPWEETQYF.

This chain connects TRBV19 to TRBJ1-2, with 7 bases matching TRBD1. The germline V gene has CDR1 LNHDA and CDR2 SQIVND (reference sequence). This CDR3 is built from 12 residues. Trimming removed 6 bases from V and 3 bases from J; junction bases left unmatched: 1. The CDR3 DNA is TGTGCCAGTAGCGGGACAGACTATGGCTACACCTTC. This codes for CASSGTDYGYTF.